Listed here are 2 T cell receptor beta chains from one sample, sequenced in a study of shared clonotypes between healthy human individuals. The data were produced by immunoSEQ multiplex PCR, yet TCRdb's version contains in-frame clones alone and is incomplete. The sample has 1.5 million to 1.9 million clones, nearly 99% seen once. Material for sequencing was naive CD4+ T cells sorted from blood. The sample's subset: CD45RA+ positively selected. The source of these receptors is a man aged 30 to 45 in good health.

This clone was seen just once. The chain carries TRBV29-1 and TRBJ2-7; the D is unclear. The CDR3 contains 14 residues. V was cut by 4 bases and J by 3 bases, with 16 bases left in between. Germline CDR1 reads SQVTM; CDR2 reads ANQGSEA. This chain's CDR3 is CSVVTPPMSYEQYF. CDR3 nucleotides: TGCAGCGTTGTAACACCCCCTATGAGCTACGAGCAGTACTTC.

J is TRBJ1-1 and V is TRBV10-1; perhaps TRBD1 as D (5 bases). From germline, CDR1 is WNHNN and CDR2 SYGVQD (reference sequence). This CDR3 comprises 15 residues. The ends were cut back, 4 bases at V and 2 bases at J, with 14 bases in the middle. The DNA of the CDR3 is TGCGCCAGCAGTGGCCAACCCCGGGGCAACACTGAAGCTTTCTTT. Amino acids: CASSGQPRGNTEAFF.